The T cell receptor (beta chain) under discussion was sequenced for a study of blood T cell repertoires in COVID-19. Study-level information: Both acute and convalescent COVID-19 samples were obtained from the United States, Italy and Spain.

Generated by immunoSEQ multiplex PCR, the TCRdb table keeps only in-frame clones and is missing some. The sample shows 300,000 or so clones, about 91% of them seen only once. CDR1 and CDR2 from the germline V gene are MNHEY and SVGAGI. The CDR3 sequence is 15 residues long. V shed 6 bases and J 1 base; nucleotides not matched to a gene: 8. The receptor was derived from a woman under 40 who had recovered from COVID-19. This rearrangement joins TRBV6-5 to TRBJ2-5, with 7 positions matching TRBD1. The sample consisted of peripheral blood. The CDR3 sequence is CASSKPQGFQETQYF. The DNA for the CDR3 is TGTGCCAGCAGCAAGCCACAGGGGTTCCAAGAGACCCAGTACTTC.